The subject of this entry is one TCR beta chain. These data come from a study of T cell changes during pregnancy in multiple sclerosis. Trimming cost V 1 base and J 1 base, with 5 bases left between them. The CDR3 length is 15 residues. The germline CDR1 and CDR2 sequences are SNHLY and FYNNEI. Assay used: immunoSEQ multiplex PCR; TCRdb lists only in-frame clones, some missing. The sample lists around 130,000 clones, approximately 95% occurring once. The sequenced sample was peripheral blood, obtained before pregnancy. J is TRBJ2-6 and V is TRBV2; no definite D call. The source is a female donor with multiple sclerosis, enrolled in a pregnancy study. CDR3 sequence reads: CASSEVTSGANVLTF. In nucleotides, the CDR3 is TGTGCCAGCAGTGAAGTGACATCTGGGGCCAACGTCCTGACTTTC.